This TCR beta chain was sequenced for a study of blood T cell repertoires in COVID-19. Study in general: The United States, Italy and Spain were the sources of the acute and convalescent COVID-19 samples.

The data were produced by immunoSEQ multiplex PCR, yet TCRdb's version contains in-frame clones alone and is incomplete. The repertoire holds around 160,000 clones, with 65% to 85% as singletons. The length of the CDR3 is 15 residues. V was clipped by 3 bases and J by 3 bases, with 14 bases between them. Germline CDR1 and CDR2: SNHLY and FYNNEI. Sequencing was done on a sample of PBMCs or T cells enriched from blood (not recorded which). The receptor was derived from a man in his forties who had recovered from COVID-19. The rearrangement uses TRBV2 and TRBJ1-2; D is ambiguous. As DNA, the CDR3 is TGTGCCAGCAGTGAGAGGGCCGCACCGTACTATGGCTACACCTTC. Translation: CASSERAAPYYGYTF.